The clone carrying this T cell receptor (beta chain) was seen a single time. This record belongs to a study of early stage breast cancer tumors. Study at large: Of some 15 invasive breast tumors, about a dozen were hormone receptor-positive, HER2-negative.

Between the trimmed V and J ends, which lost 5 bases and 3 bases, there was a span of 7 bases. The germline V gene has CDR1 SGHTA and CDR2 FQGNSA. This CDR3 has 12 amino acids. The protocol was immunoSEQ multiplex PCR, while the TCRdb copy is restricted to in-frame clones and leaves out a portion. The sample includes tens of thousands of clones, 84% seen only once; the top ten take 9.3%. The material sequenced was blood. V and J are TRBV7-2 and TRBJ1-2; possibly TRBD1 for D (5 bases). This receptor was identified in a person between 45 and 65 years old with breast cancer. CDR3 bases: TGTGCCAGCAGCCGGGACCACTATGGCTACACCTTC. Protein: CASSRDHYGYTF. Supplemented by reference TRBV7-2 and TRBJ1-2, the full variable domain reads GAGVSQSPSNKVTEKGKDVELRCDPISGHTALYWYRQSLGQGLEFLIYFQGNSAPDKSGLPSDRFSAERTGGSVSTLTIQRTQQEDSAVYLCASSRDHYGYTFGSGTRLTVV.